This T cell receptor (beta chain) was captured by sequencing in a study of spatial heterogeneity in lung cancer. Study background: Donation came from over 60 patients with untreated early-stage non-small cell lung cancer.

The CDR3 loop spans 12 amino acids. The germline V and J ends were trimmed by 3 bases and 7 bases, with 10 bases remaining between them. From germline, CDR1 is SGHTA and CDR2 FQGNSA. The library protocol tagged each TCR cDNA with a unique molecular identifier. TCRdb reprocessed the 5' RACE reads via MiXCR and lists one record per CDR3 protein. The sample has approximately 17,000 distinct CDR3 sequences, 19% seen once; the top ten hold under 8%. Regarding time point: blood at routine non-recurrence follow-up after resection. Sequencing of whole RNA from tumor, nontumor lung or frozen PBMC involved no sorting.

The source of this sequence is a male donor with early-stage non-small cell lung cancer. This sequence joins TRBV7-2 and TRBJ2-7; a possible D gene is TRBD2 (7 bases). The source material was PBMCs, sampled at follow-up. In DNA, the CDR3 is TGTGCCAGCAGCTTTGGGGGGGCAGAGCAGTACTTC. The encoded protein is CASSFGGAEQYF. The full variable domain, rest sourced from reference TRBV7-2 and TRBJ2-7, is GAGVSQSPSNKVTEKGKDVELRCDPISGHTALYWYRQSLGQGLEFLIYFQGNSAPDKSGLPSDRFSAERTGGSVSTLTIQRTQQEDSAVYLCASSFGGAEQYFGPGTRLTVT.